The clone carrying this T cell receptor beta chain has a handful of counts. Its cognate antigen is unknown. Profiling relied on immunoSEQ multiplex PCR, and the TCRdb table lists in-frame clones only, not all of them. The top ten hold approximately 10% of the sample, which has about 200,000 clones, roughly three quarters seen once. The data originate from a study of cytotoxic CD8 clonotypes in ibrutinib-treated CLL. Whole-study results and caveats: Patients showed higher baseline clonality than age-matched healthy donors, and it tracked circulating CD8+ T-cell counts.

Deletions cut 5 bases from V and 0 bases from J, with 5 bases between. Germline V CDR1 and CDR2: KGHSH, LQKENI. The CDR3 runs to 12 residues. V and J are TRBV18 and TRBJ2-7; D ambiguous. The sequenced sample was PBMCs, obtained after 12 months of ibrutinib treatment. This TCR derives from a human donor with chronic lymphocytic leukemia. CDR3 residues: CASSTSSYEQYF. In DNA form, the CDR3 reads TGTGCCAGCTCAACCAGCTCCTACGAGCAGTACTTC.